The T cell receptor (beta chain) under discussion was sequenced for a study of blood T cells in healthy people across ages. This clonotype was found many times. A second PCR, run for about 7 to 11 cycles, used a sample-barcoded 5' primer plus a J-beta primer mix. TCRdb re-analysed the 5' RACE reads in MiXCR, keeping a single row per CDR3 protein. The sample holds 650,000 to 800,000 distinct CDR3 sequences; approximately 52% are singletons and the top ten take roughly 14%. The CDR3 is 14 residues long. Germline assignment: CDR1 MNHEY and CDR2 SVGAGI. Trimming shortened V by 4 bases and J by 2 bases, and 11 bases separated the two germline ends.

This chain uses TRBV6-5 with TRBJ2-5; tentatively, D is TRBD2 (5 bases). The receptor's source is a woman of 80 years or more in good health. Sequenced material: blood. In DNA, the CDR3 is TGTGCCAGCAGTTTGAGAGGGCGACAAGAGACCCAGTACTTC. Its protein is CASSLRGRQETQYF.